A single sample is the source of the 18 T cell receptor beta chains below, sequenced in a study of blood T cells in healthy people across ages. A second about 6 to 12 cycle PCR used barcoded and J-beta primers. A single record per CDR3 protein comes from TCRdb applying MiXCR to the 5' RACE reads. The data hold hundreds of thousands of distinct CDR3 sequences, with around 43% observed a single time. Input material: blood. These receptors were obtained from a man of 80 years or more in good health.

The rearrangement links TRBV5-1 to TRBJ2-4, with 12 nucleotides matching TRBD2. The end of the DNA aligns better with TRBJ2-7, so the J call may be wrong. CDR1 is SGHRS, CDR2 YFSETQ, per germline. The CDR3 is 15 amino acids. Written as DNA, the CDR3 is TGCGCCAGCAGCTTGGCTCCTAGCGGGAGGGACGAGCAGTACTTC. Translating it yields CASSLAPSGRDEQYF.

This clonotype appeared many times. This rearrangement joins TRBV29-1 to TRBJ2-7; a weak D match, TRBD1 (5 bases). V gave up 7 bases and J gave up 0 bases, with 16 bases separating them. Germline V lookup: CDR1 SQVTM, CDR2 ANQGSEA. This CDR3 has 14 amino acids. CDR3 amino acids: CSATTDLSSYEQYF. The DNA of the CDR3 is TGCAGCGCCACGACAGATCTCAGCTCCTACGAGCAGTACTTC.

Concerning this clonotype: Its ends do not fully match the called genes, so a read error is possible. The V call is TRBV12-3 or TRBV12-4, the J call TRBJ1-1; TRBD1 matches at 10 bases. The CDR3 is 14 residues long. CDR3 sequence: CASSRQGARTEAFF. The CDR3 region has the DNA TGTGCCAGCAGTCGACAGGGGGCAAGGACTGAGGCTTTCTTT.

Comments on this clonotype: This clone may be a read error of a much larger clone one base away. DNA of the CDR3: TGCAGTACTAGGTCAAACTGGGGGGAGACCCAGTACTTC. The encoded protein is CSTRSNWGETQYF. V is TRBV20-1 and J is TRBJ2-5; D may match TRBD1 or TRBD2 (5 bases each). The CDR3 extends over 13 amino acids. Germline V gene sequence: CDR1 DFQATT, CDR2 SNEGSKA (reference sequence).

This clonotype was recorded at least ten times. This chain links TRBV2 with TRBJ2-3, with 12 positions matching TRBD2. The length of the CDR3 is 15 residues. The V and J ends lost 9 bases and 4 bases, in that order; junction bases with no gene match: 8. CDR1 SNHLY and CDR2 FYNNEI come from the germline V gene. The CDR3 nucleotides read TGTGCCAGGCCTACTAGCGGGAGGATCGCAGATACGCAGTATTTT. Encoded protein: CARPTSGRIADTQYF.

This clonotype was seen only a few times. The chain uses TRBV5-6 and TRBJ1-3, with TRBD1 as a possible D gene (5 bases). Germline V gives CDR1 SGHDT, CDR2 YYEEEE. CDR3 length: 16 residues. V lost 4 bases and J 2 bases, leaving 16 bases between the germline ends. CDR3 loop: CASSGTGTLAGNTIYF. CDR3 coding DNA: TGTGCCAGCAGCGGAACCGGGACCCTCGCTGGAAACACCATATATTTT.

This clonotype was seen a handful of times. The V and J genes are TRBV20-1 and TRBJ1-5; 8 nucleotides agree with TRBD1. V dropped 0 bases and J dropped 2; count of bases not matched to a gene: 12. CDR3 length: 18 amino acids. Per the germline V gene, CDR1 is DFQATT and CDR2 is SNEGSKA (reference sequence). CDR3 sequence reads: CSARDSFPTGGGNQPQHF. CDR3 in DNA: TGCAGTGCTAGAGATTCTTTCCCCACAGGGGGAGGCAATCAGCCCCAGCATTTT.

The chain recombines TRBV27 with TRBJ2-5; TRBD2 aligns across 8 bases. The CDR3 extends over 16 amino acids. V lost 0 bases, J lost 2 bases, and 5 bases stayed unmatched. Germline loops: CDR1 MNHEY, CDR2 SMNVEV (reference sequence). The CDR3 DNA follows: TGTGCCAGCAGTTTATCCGGGGGGGCGGGGCAAGAGACCCAGTACTTC. Translating it yields CASSLSGGAGQETQYF.

Worth noting for this clonotype: This sequence may be a read error, since a much larger clone differs from it by one base. The rearrangement uses TRBV4-3 and TRBJ2-5; D not resolved. The DNA matches TRBJ2-7 better at its end, which makes the J call doubtful. CDR3 length: 16 residues. Germline CDR1 is LGHNA and CDR2 is YSLEER. The CDR3 sequence is CASSQALDGRTYEQYF. As DNA, the CDR3 is TGCGCCAGCAGCCAGGCCCTCGACGGCAGGACCTACGAGCAGTACTTC.

This clonotype was seen a handful of times. The rearrangement links TRBV2 to TRBJ2-5; unclear D gene. The germline V gene has CDR1 SNHLY and CDR2 FYNNEI. Between the trimmed V and J ends, which lost 6 bases and 2 bases, there was a span of 16 bases. This CDR3 region has 15 residues. CDR3 DNA: TGTGCCAGCAGCGCCCTGACCGGTCGGCAAGAGACCCAGTACTTC. Its protein is CASSALTGRQETQYF.

This clonotype was detected only a few times. The rearrangement uses TRBV7-2 and TRBJ2-3; TRBD2 matches at 13 bases. V trimming: 5 bases; J trimming: 4 bases; junction bases outside the gene matches: 9. Germline CDR1 SGHTA, CDR2 FQGNSA. This CDR3 spans 17 amino acids. CDR3 nucleotide sequence: TGTGCCAGCAGCCCAGGGACTAGCGGGGCAAAAGCAGATACGCAGTATTTT. Translation gives CASSPGTSGAKADTQYF.

This sequence joins TRBV28 and TRBJ2-2, with 8 bases fitting TRBD1. The germline CDR1 and CDR2 sequences are MDHEN and SYDVKM. This CDR3 has 14 amino acids. With V trimmed by 3 bases and J by 7 bases, 4 bases remained unmatched. CDR3 sequence reads: CASSLDRVGGELFF. CDR3 DNA: TGTGCCAGCAGTTTGGACAGGGTAGGCGGGGAGCTGTTTTTT. Full variable domain (rest looked up from reference TRBV28 and TRBJ2-2): DVKVTQSSRYLVKRTGEKVFLECVQDMDHENMFWYRQDPGLGLRLIYFSYDVKMKEKGDIPEGYSVSREKKERFSLILESASTNQTSMYLCASSLDRVGGELFFGEGSRLTVL.

This chain links TRBV20-1 with TRBJ2-3; possibly TRBD2 for D (6 bases). CDR3 length: 15 residues. Germline assignment: CDR1 DFQATT and CDR2 SNEGSKA (reference sequence). With 0 bases removed from V and 4 bases from J, the gap between germline ends came to 14 bases. As DNA, the CDR3 is TGCAGTGCTAGAGACCCTGGGCGGGGCTCAGATACGCAGTATTTT. Its protein product is CSARDPGRGSDTQYF.

The chain is built from TRBV6-2 or TRBV6-3 and TRBJ2-7; no definite D call. This CDR3 is 13 amino acids long. The V gene's germline CDR1 is MNHEY and CDR2 SVGEGT. The V and J ends lost 5 bases and 4 bases respectively, with 12 bases between them. The CDR3 DNA follows: TGTGCCAGCAGTGACTTTCTCGGGTACGAGCAGTACTTC. Its translation is CASSDFLGYEQYF.

V and J are TRBV20-1 and TRBJ1-5; 7 nucleotides match TRBD1. Losses at the gene ends were 3 bases for V and 9 bases for J; bases not matched to a gene: 8. Germline V gene lookup returns CDR1 DFQATT and CDR2 SNEGSKA (reference sequence). There are 13 residues in the CDR3. The CDR3 DNA sequence: TGCAGTGCTAGTGAAAGGGGGCGCGGGCCCCAGCATTTT. This sequence encodes CSASERGRGPQHF.

The chain employs TRBV6-2 or TRBV6-3 and TRBJ2-1; possible D gene TRBD2, 6 bases. The V end was cut by 2 bases, the J end by 7 bases, with 12 bases between. This CDR3 region has 14 residues. CDR1 and CDR2 from the germline V gene are MNHEY and SVGEGT. The DNA for the CDR3 is TGTGCCAGCAGTTACGGGGGACTTAGGAATGAGCAGTTCTTC. This codes for CASSYGGLRNEQFF.

The rearrangement links TRBV9 to TRBJ2-5; D remains ambiguous. V lost 5 bases to trimming and J lost 1 base, with 12 bases between them. CDR3 length: 14 residues. The germline V gene encodes CDR1 SGDLS and CDR2 YYNGEE. DNA for the CDR3: TGTGCCAGCAGTACCTATAGTAGCCAAGAGACCCAGTACTTC. Protein: CASSTYSSQETQYF.

V usage is TRBV6-6 and J usage is TRBJ1-3; D is unclear. Germline CDR1 MNHNY, CDR2 SVGAGI (reference sequence). V was clipped by 8 bases and J by 0 bases, with 11 bases between them. CDR3 length equals 14 residues. The CDR3 bases are TGTGCCAGCGTGGAATGGAGCTCTGGAAACACCATATATTTT. Translated, it gives CASVEWSSGNTIYF.